This T cell receptor beta chain was sequenced for a study of CXCR3-negative and CXCR3-positive naive CD8 T cells. Notes on the study in general: More hydrophobic TRB CDR3s were found in CXCR3-positive naive cells than in CXCR3-negative naive cells. Naive subsets were similarly diverse, while memory CD8+ repertoires were much less diverse.

Libraries of TRB cDNA were made by 5' RACE and carried UMIs. Following a re-call of the 5' RACE reads, TCRdb has one entry per CDR3 protein and lacks DNA. This sample's table reports tens of thousands of distinct CDR3 sequences. Regarding this clonotype: Its antigen is not identified.

CDR3 length: 15 residues. Germline-derived CDR1 and CDR2 are SGHDT and YYEEEE. The chain couples TRBV5-6 to TRBJ2-1; TCRdb designates TRBD1, a call that cannot be tested without DNA. This receptor was obtained from a human donor in good health. Some clones in this sample may be carry-over from other donors' samples. Sequencing was performed on naive CXCR3- CD8+ T cells from blood. Subset defined: CD45RO-CCR7+CD27+CD95- naive CD8+ T cells lacking CXCR3 (TNR3-). This CDR3 reads CASSQIQGSYNEQFF.